One and the same sample provided the 14 T cell receptor beta chains below, sequenced in a study of blood T cell repertoires in COVID-19. Assay: immunoSEQ multiplex PCR; the TCRdb copy retains only in-frame clones and omits some. The sample lists about 500,000 clones, about 88% occurring once. Input material: peripheral blood. The source of these receptors is a woman aged 50 to 60 with COVID-19, enrolled during active disease.

A single count supports this clone. The sample carries other DNA sequences with the same CDR3. The chain uses TRBV12-3 or TRBV12-4 and TRBJ1-2, with a weak D call TRBD1 (5 bases). The V and J ends lost 6 bases and 5 bases respectively, with 7 bases between them. This CDR3 is 11 amino acids long. The CDR3 loop is CASSQGYGYTF. DNA of the CDR3: TGTGCCAGCAGCCAGGGTTATGGCTACACCTTC.

This clone has just one count. This sequence joins TRBV3-1 (or the pseudogene TRBV3-2) and TRBJ1-5, with D perhaps TRBD1 (5 bases). The ends were cut back, 5 bases at V and 0 bases at J, with 8 bases in the middle. Germline V lookup: CDR1 LGHDT, CDR2 YNNKEL (reference sequence). The CDR3 has 14 residues. As DNA, the CDR3 is TGTGCCAGCAGCAGACAGAATAGCAATCAGCCCCAGCATTTT. As protein: CASSRQNSNQPQHF.

A note on this clone: A junction end diverges from the germline sequence, so it may reflect a read error. The chain carries TRBV28 and TRBJ1-1, with a weak D call TRBD1 (6 bases). Germline values: CDR1 MDHEN, CDR2 SYDVKM. This CDR3 is built from 15 residues. Here the CDR3 reads CASSLRGGGLESSVF. The CDR3 bases are TGTGCCAGCAGTTTAAGGGGGGGCGGGCTTGAAAGTTCGGTCTTT. Full variable domain (missing parts from reference TRBV28 and TRBJ1-1): DVKVTQSSRYLVKRTGEKVFLECVQDMDHENMFWYRQDPGLGLRLIYFSYDVKMKEKGDIPEGYSVSREKKERFSLILESASTNQTSMYLCASSLRGGGLESSVFGQGTRLTVV.

Details on this clone: This same CDR3 is encoded by further DNA sequences in the sample. The gene calls are TRBV12-3 or TRBV12-4 and TRBJ2-5, with D tentatively TRBD2 (5 bases). This CDR3 comprises 13 residues. V lost 0 bases, J lost 3 bases, and 5 bases lay in between. The CDR3 here is CASSLAREETQYF. The CDR3 DNA reads as TGTGCCAGCAGTTTAGCGCGGGAAGAGACCCAGTACTTC.

The chain couples TRBV4-1 to TRBJ2-5; possible D gene TRBD1, 5 bases. Per the germline V gene, CDR1 is MGHRA and CDR2 is YSYEKL. This CDR3 spans 15 amino acids. Trimming took off 2 bases at V and 5 bases at J, with 15 bases between the two ends. The CDR3 here is CASSQSPTSGETQYF. CDR3 in DNA: TGCGCCAGCAGCCAATCCCCAACCTCAGGGGAGACCCAGTACTTC.

The genes are TRBV30 and TRBJ1-2, with 8 bases identical to TRBD1. After removal of 6 bases from V and 6 bases from J, the junction contained 6 bases not matched to a gene. This CDR3 has 12 amino acids. The germline gives CDR1 GTSNPN, CDR2 SVGIG (reference sequence). The CDR3 DNA sequence: TGTGCCTGTATGACAGGGGAACATGGCTACACCTTC. Its protein is CACMTGEHGYTF.

Only a few counts were recorded for this clone. The chain is built from TRBV29-1 and TRBJ2-7; 9 bases are a match to TRBD1. The CDR3 has 13 amino acids. Germline V gene lookup returns CDR1 SQVTM and CDR2 ANQGSEA. V lost 4 bases and J lost 6; bases outside the gene matches: 7. The CDR3 DNA follows: TGCAGCGTTGGCACCGGGACAGGGAGCGAGCAGTACTTC. It translates to CSVGTGTGSEQYF.

This chain connects TRBV5-1 to TRBJ2-5; TRBD2 is a possible D gene (6 bases). V gave up 6 bases and J gave up 1 base, with 13 bases separating them. The CDR3 sequence is 14 residues long. Germline V gives CDR1 SGHRS, CDR2 YFSETQ. The CDR3 here is CASTSGGAQETQYF. CDR3 bases: TGCGCCAGCACCTCAGGAGGGGCCCAAGAGACCCAGTACTTC. Full variable domain (remainder filled in from reference TRBV5-1 and TRBJ2-5): KAGVTQTPRYLIKTRGQQVTLSCSPISGHRSVSWYQQTPGQGLQFLFEYFSETQRNKGNFPGRFSGRQFSNSRSEMNVSTLELGDSALYLCASTSGGAQETQYFGPGTRLLVL.

The rearrangement uses TRBV27 and TRBJ1-1; a weak D match, TRBD1 (5 bases). This CDR3 has 13 residues. V was pared by 3 bases and J by 8 bases, with 13 bases between. Per germline, CDR1 MNHEY and CDR2 SMNVEV (reference sequence). CDR3 sequence: CASSFRTPPEAFF. For the CDR3, the DNA is TGTGCCAGCAGTTTTCGGACACCCCCCGAAGCTTTCTTT.

This rearrangement joins TRBV9 to TRBJ2-1; possible D gene TRBD2, 5 bases. Trimming removed 4 bases at V and 9 bases at J, with 17 bases between. CDR1 is SGDLS, CDR2 YYNGEE, per germline. The CDR3 spans 14 residues. In DNA form, the CDR3 reads TGTGCCAGCAGCCCCTCCCCTCAGGCGGGTGAGCAGTTCTTC. Its translation: CASSPSPQAGEQFF.

The DNA of the CDR3 is TGTGCCAGCAGCGTAGGGGACAACGGCGAGCAGTTCTTC. Its translation: CASSVGDNGEQFF. The V and J genes are TRBV9 and TRBJ2-1, with a possible D match to TRBD1 (6 bases). V lost 0 bases to trimming and J lost 10 bases, with 11 bases between them. The CDR3 extends over 13 amino acids. The germline gives CDR1 SGDLS, CDR2 YYNGEE.

Of note for this clone: Different DNA sequences within this sample yield the same CDR3. The chain recombines TRBV30 with TRBJ1-2; TRBD1 matches at 10 bases. CDR3 length equals 12 residues. The V segment lost 4 bases and the J segment 8 bases; nucleotides outside the gene matches: 4. Germline values: CDR1 GTSNPN, CDR2 SVGIG (reference sequence). In nucleotides, the CDR3 is TGTGCCTGGACCGGGACAGGGGTAGGCTACACCTTC. It translates to CAWTGTGVGYTF.

The V call is TRBV7-5, the J call TRBJ2-7; the DNA was not used to check the table's D call, TRBD2. TRBV7-5 is described as a pseudogene. CDR3 length: 12 residues. This CDR3 is CATLDSIGEQYF. CDR3 bases: TGTGCCACCTTGGACTCCATCGGGGAGCAGTACTTC.

The genes are TRBV19 and TRBJ1-1; D unresolved. The germline gives CDR1 LNHDA, CDR2 SQIVND (reference sequence). The CDR3 runs 17 residues. Trimming took off 0 bases at V and 3 bases at J, with 17 bases between the two ends. In nucleotides, the CDR3 is TGTGCCAGTAGTATAGATCAAGAGGGTCCTTTCGACACTGAAGCTTTCTTT. It codes for CASSIDQEGPFDTEAFF.